Below are 8 T cell receptor beta chains sequenced from a single sample in a study of neurological immune-mediated disorders. A single record per CDR3 protein comes from TCRdb applying MiXCR to the 5' RACE reads. The table has 87,000 or so distinct CDR3 sequences, around 3.4% seen once; the top ten hold around 6%. Sequences were obtained from PBMCs. The receptors were sampled from a woman younger than 30 with multiple sclerosis.

This clonotype was counted at least ten times. The V gene is TRBV5-1, the J gene TRBJ1-1; D unclear. The CDR3 covers 15 residues. Germline V lookup: CDR1 SGHRS, CDR2 YFSETQ. Trimming pared 2 bases from V and 5 bases from J, leaving 16 bases between. The CDR3 reads CASSFGGPQGTEAFF. DNA for the CDR3: TGCGCCAGCAGCTTTGGTGGACCCCAAGGAACTGAAGCTTTCTTT.

This clonotype was seen at least ten times. The rearrangement links TRBV2 to TRBJ1-2; the match to TRBD1 covers 7 bases. V lost 6 bases and J lost 8; bases outside the gene matches: 6. The CDR3 is 12 amino acids. Germline V lookup: CDR1 SNHLY, CDR2 FYNNEI. This CDR3 is CASRRQGRGYTF. The CDR3 DNA is TGTGCCAGCAGGCGACAGGGAAGAGGCTACACCTTC.

This clonotype was counted many times. This CDR3 reads CASGQGPYEQYF. Written as DNA, the CDR3 is TGCGCCAGCGGACAGGGCCCCTACGAGCAGTACTTC. The chain couples TRBV10-1 to TRBJ2-7; the match to TRBD1 covers 8 bases. The CDR3 has 12 amino acids. The V gene's germline CDR1 is WNHNN and CDR2 SYGVQD (reference sequence). The V and J ends lost 8 bases and 2 bases, in that order; junction bases with no gene match: 2.

In its sample, this clonotype was seen many times. The chain combines TRBV18 with TRBJ2-7; 11 nucleotides align to TRBD2. This CDR3 contains 16 residues. Germline-derived CDR1 and CDR2 are KGHSH and LQKENI. J gave up 0 bases and V 6 bases, and 7 bases lay outside the gene matches. CDR3 DNA sequence: TGTGCCAGCTCGCCAACCGGGACTAGCGGCTCCTACGAGCAGTACTTC. Translating it yields CASSPTGTSGSYEQYF.

This clonotype appeared many times. The chain recombines TRBV28 with TRBJ2-7; D gene ambiguous. CDR1 is MDHEN, CDR2 SYDVKM, per germline. The length of the CDR3 is 13 residues. With 2 bases removed from V and 6 bases from J, the gap between germline ends came to 11 bases. The CDR3 sequence: CASSLVFGAEQYF. The CDR3, as DNA: TGTGCCAGCAGTTTAGTATTTGGTGCCGAGCAGTACTTC. Full variable domain (missing parts from reference TRBV28 and TRBJ2-7): DVKVTQSSRYLVKRTGEKVFLECVQDMDHENMFWYRQDPGLGLRLIYFSYDVKMKEKGDIPEGYSVSREKKERFSLILESASTNQTSMYLCASSLVFGAEQYFGPGTRLTVT.

This clonotype was detected many times. The genes are TRBV20-1 and TRBJ2-7; D is perhaps TRBD1 (6 bases). Germline V gives CDR1 DFQATT, CDR2 SNEGSKA (reference sequence). This CDR3 comprises 13 residues. The germline V and J ends were trimmed by 0 bases and 7 bases, with 13 bases remaining between them. DNA for the CDR3: TGCAGTGCTAGAGATTTAACAGGGAGAGAGCAGTACTTC. Its protein product is CSARDLTGREQYF.

The chain employs TRBV14 and TRBJ1-1; D remains unclear. Germline CDR1 SGHDN, CDR2 FVKESK. CDR3 length: 15 amino acids. V lost 1 base and J 1 base, leaving 10 bases between the germline ends. This CDR3 reads CASSQVYRENTEAFF. DNA of the CDR3: TGTGCCAGCAGCCAAGTGTACAGAGAGAACACTGAAGCTTTCTTT. The variable domain in full, with the rest retrieved from reference TRBV14 and TRBJ1-1, is EAGVTQFPSHSVIEKGQTVTLRCDPISGHDNLYWYRRVMGKEIKFLLHFVKESKQDESGMPNNRFLAERTGGTYSTLKVQPAELEDSGVYFCASSQVYRENTEAFFGQGTRLTVV.

This clonotype was detected many times. This chain uses TRBV10-3 with TRBJ2-3, with 8 bases lining up with TRBD2. Germline loops: CDR1 ENHRY, CDR2 SYGVKD. This CDR3 region has 14 residues. V gave up 11 bases and J gave up 4 bases; unmatched junction bases: 11. The chain's CDR3 is CALKPGLDADTQYF. The CDR3 DNA sequence: TGTGCCCTCAAACCGGGACTAGATGCAGATACGCAGTATTTT.